These 3 T cell receptor beta chains were all obtained from the same sample, sequenced in a study of T cell responses to AZD1222 COVID-19 vaccine (TCRdb year 2021). The time point label on this specimen signifies: about 28 days (+/-7) after the second vaccine dose. Library preparation was by the immunoSEQ multiplex PCR assay. Entries here come from immuneACCESS through TCRdb and include only in-frame sequences with V and J called. Some clones fail to appear in such tables; in the studies checked, an unresolved V gene covers under half of the shortfall, and the cause of the remainder is unknown. This sample holds about 110,000 clones; about 90% were observed only once. The top ten clones comprise approximately 8% of the sample. The sample consisted of peripheral blood, taken 28 days after the second AZD1222 dose. Source of these receptors: an adult who received the AZD1222 COVID-19 vaccine.

V gene TRBV6-5 combines with J gene TRBJ2-5; no clear D. Germline V gene sequence: CDR1 MNHEY, CDR2 SVGAGI. V lost 2 bases and J 5 bases, leaving 9 bases between the germline ends. The CDR3 sequence is 13 residues long. Here the CDR3 DNA reads TGTGCCAGCAGTTACGTGGGTGAGGAGACCCAGTACTTC. Amino acids: CASSYVGEETQYF.

The chain joins TRBV12-5 to TRBJ2-5; D possibly corresponds to TRBD2 (6 bases). Trimming removed 1 base from V and 9 bases from J, with 30 bases in between. The CDR3 length is 19 residues. Germline CDR1 is LGHNT and CDR2 is FRNRAP. CDR3: CASGLDPLARKLFGGAQYF. CDR3 coding DNA: TGTGCTAGTGGTTTGGATCCCCTGGCTAGAAAACTTTTCGGAGGGGCCCAGTACTTC.

The J gene is TRBJ2-3, the V gene TRBV5-1; 12 bases are a match to TRBD2. The V and J ends lost 4 bases and 4 bases, in that order; junction bases with no gene match: 7. Looked up from germline, CDR1 is SGHRS and CDR2 is YFSETQ. The length of the CDR3 is 16 residues. The CDR3 protein is CASSPKTSGGPDTQYF. For the CDR3, the DNA is TGCGCCAGCAGCCCAAAGACTAGCGGGGGACCAGATACGCAGTATTTT. Drawing the rest from reference TRBV5-1 and TRBJ2-3, the complete variable domain is KAGVTQTPRYLIKTRGQQVTLSCSPISGHRSVSWYQQTPGQGLQFLFEYFSETQRNKGNFPGRFSGRQFSNSRSEMNVSTLELGDSALYLCASSPKTSGGPDTQYFGPGTRLTVL.